The 17 T cell receptor beta chains listed next were all sequenced from one sample in a study of post-analysis software for immune sequencing data (dated by TCRdb to about 2015). Broad study findings and their caveats: Roughly 5 TRBV segments, including TRBV5-6, TRBV5-1 and TRBV20-1, were significantly more frequent in patients than controls.

Which antigens these TCRs recognize remains unknown. Libraries were prepared through PCR. The instrument was an Illumina HiSeq 2500. Unique molecular identifiers were incorporated into TCR beta cDNA libraries to reduce PCR and sequencing biases. TCRdb applied fastp at Q25 and MiXCR to the public reads, then kept only in-frame beta chains. All rows with the same CDR3 protein become a single entry with the most common DNA and genes. This sample is represented by around 770,000 distinct CDR3 sequences; under 60% of them were singletons. Of the sample, roughly 4.5% is held by the ten largest clones. The sequenced sample was blood. These receptors all stem from a girl aged 10-17 years with multiple sclerosis.

For the CDR3, the DNA is TGCAGCGTTGGAGGGGGAGCTGGGATCACCTACAATGAGCAGTTCTTC. This codes for CSVGGGAGITYNEQFF. This rearrangement joins TRBV29-1 to TRBJ2-1; a weak D match, TRBD1 (6 bases). V lost 4 bases and J 2 bases, leaving 18 bases between the germline ends. This CDR3 region has 16 residues. Germline V CDR1 and CDR2: SQVTM, ANQGSEA.

The table lists this clonotype with a few counts. This sequence joins TRBV6-6 and TRBJ2-7; a weak D match, TRBD1 (6 bases). The germline CDR1 and CDR2 sequences are MNHNY and SVGAGI (reference sequence). The CDR3 extends over 13 amino acids. V gave up 7 bases and J gave up 6 bases, with 16 bases separating them. Here the CDR3 reads CASINRELGEQYF. CDR3 DNA sequence: TGTGCCAGCATTAACAGGGAGTTGGGCGAGCAGTACTTC.

In this sample, this clonotype turned up a few times. An end of the junction differs from the germline gene, which may be a read error. This chain's CDR3 is CSARDSRETQYF. Written as DNA, the CDR3 is TGTAGTGCTAGAGATTCACGGGAGACCCAGTACTTC. The chain uses TRBV20-1 and TRBJ2-5; unclear D gene. The CDR3 covers 12 residues. Per the germline V gene, CDR1 is DFQATT and CDR2 is SNEGSKA (reference sequence).

The genes are TRBV5-1 and TRBJ2-7; TRBD1 matches at 9 bases. V lost 4 bases, J lost 0 bases, and 11 bases stayed unmatched. CDR3 length equals 17 residues. Germline V gene sequence: CDR1 SGHRS, CDR2 YFSETQ. The CDR3 nucleotides read TGCGCCAGCAGCCCAGCGACAGGGGGGTATAGCTCCTACGAGCAGTACTTC. It encodes CASSPATGGYSSYEQYF.

CDR3 nucleotide sequence: TGTGCCAGCAGTTGGTCACAGGGAACCTACGAGCAGTACTTC. Amino acid sequence: CASSWSQGTYEQYF. The V and J genes are TRBV27 and TRBJ2-4; a weak D match, TRBD1 (6 bases). The J call may be wrong; the DNA end is better matched by TRBJ2-7. This CDR3 has 14 amino acids. Germline CDR1 reads MNHEY; CDR2 reads SMNVEV (reference sequence).

This clonotype occurred many times. The V gene is TRBV5-1, the J gene TRBJ2-7, with D perhaps matching TRBD1 (5 bases). This CDR3 comprises 12 residues. CDR1 SGHRS and CDR2 YFSETQ come from the germline V gene. V shed 1 base and J shed 5 bases, with 7 bases lying between them. The CDR3 region is CASSLQGNEQYF. As DNA, the CDR3 is TGCGCCAGCAGCTTGCAGGGAAACGAGCAGTACTTC.

V gene TRBV20-1 combines with J gene TRBJ2-1; D is unclear. The CDR3 contains 14 residues. Germline V gene data show CDR1 as DFQATT and CDR2 as SNEGSKA (reference sequence). V shed 1 base and J shed 3 bases, with 10 bases lying between them. The CDR3 bases are TGCAGTGCTAGAGGGGGTGGGCTCTACAATGAGCAGTTCTTC. Protein: CSARGGGLYNEQFF.

This sequence joins TRBV5-6 and TRBJ1-5; D might be TRBD1 (5 bases). CDR1 is SGHDT and CDR2 is YYEEEE in the germline V gene. V lost 5 bases to trimming and J lost 6 bases, with 15 bases between them. The CDR3 loop spans 14 amino acids. CDR3 nucleotide sequence: TGTGCCAGCAGTTCACGGGGGGTCGGTCAGCCCCAGCATTTT. Amino acid sequence: CASSSRGVGQPQHF. Drawing the rest from reference TRBV5-6 and TRBJ1-5, the complete variable domain is DAGVTQSPTHLIKTRGQQVTLRCSPKSGHDTVSWYQQALGQGPQFIFQYYEEEERQRGNFPDRFSGHQFPNYSSELNVNALLLGDSALYLCASSSRGVGQPQHFGDGTRLSIL.

The chain has TRBV5-1 and TRBJ2-5, with TRBD1 identical over 11 bases. Germline CDR1 SGHRS, CDR2 YFSETQ. This CDR3 comprises 16 residues. V lost 0 bases, J lost 3 bases, and 4 bases stayed unmatched. The DNA for the CDR3 is TGCGCCAGCAGCTTGGCCCGGACAGGGGGCAAAGAGACCCAGTACTTC. Amino acids: CASSLARTGGKETQYF.

The chain combines TRBV29-1 with TRBJ1-2, with D possibly matching TRBD1 (6 bases). Looked up from germline, CDR1 is SQVTM and CDR2 is ANQGSEA. V lost 6 bases to trimming and J lost 4 bases, with 12 bases between them. The CDR3 covers 12 residues. The CDR3 DNA sequence: TGCAGCGTGGACACAGGGTTCTATGGCTACACCTTC. Amino acid sequence: CSVDTGFYGYTF.

There are many counts of this clonotype. The gene calls are TRBV7-9 and TRBJ2-1, with a possible D match to TRBD2 (6 bases). V shed 5 bases and J shed 2 bases, with 16 bases lying between them. Germline V gene sequence: CDR1 SEHNR, CDR2 FQNEAQ (reference sequence). The CDR3 is made up of 16 amino acids. CDR3 DNA: TGTGCCAGCAGCCCACGACTAGGTAACGCCTACAATGAGCAGTTCTTC. Its translation: CASSPRLGNAYNEQFF.

The CDR3 DNA follows: TGTGCCATCAGTGGGGGGACAAGCACAGATACGCAGTATTTT. Translation gives CAISGGTSTDTQYF. The V gene is TRBV10-3, the J gene TRBJ2-3, with D maybe TRBD1 (6 bases). This CDR3 spans 14 amino acids. Trimming removed 4 bases at V and 0 bases at J, with 8 bases between. Germline V lookup: CDR1 ENHRY, CDR2 SYGVKD.

As concerns this clonotype: With a much larger clone just one base away, this may be a read error. The chain's CDR3 is CASSLAGDTDTQYF. DNA for the CDR3: TGTGCCAGCAGCTTAGCAGGGGACACAGATACGCAGTATTTT. V gene TRBV7-3 combines with J gene TRBJ2-3; D possibly corresponds to TRBD1 (6 bases). Per the germline V gene, CDR1 is SGHTA and CDR2 is FQGTGA. This CDR3 has 14 residues. The germline V and J ends were trimmed by 2 bases and 2 bases, with 8 bases remaining between them.

The V and J genes are TRBV12-3 or TRBV12-4 and TRBJ2-3; TRBD2 aligns across 10 bases. J lost 4 bases, V lost 6 bases, and 7 bases had no gene match. The CDR3 has 15 amino acids. CDR3 sequence: CASRGTSEAADTQYF. In DNA form, the CDR3 reads TGTGCCAGCAGGGGGACTAGCGAGGCCGCAGATACGCAGTATTTT.

CDR3 bases: TGTGCCAGCAGCAACCCTAAAACGGGACTAACGCAAGAGACCCAGTACTTC. This encodes CASSNPKTGLTQETQYF. The chain recombines TRBV12-3 or TRBV12-4 with TRBJ2-5, with 7 bases identical to TRBD2. Unmatched junction bases numbered 15, after V lost 6 bases and J lost 2 bases. The CDR3 is 17 amino acids.

About this clonotype itself: This may be a read error: a much more frequent sequence differs by one nucleotide. The V call is TRBV28, the J call TRBJ1-1; a weak D match, TRBD1 (5 bases). Germline V CDR1 and CDR2: MDHEN, SYDVKM. The CDR3 contains 14 residues. The CDR3 sequence is CAGSLRGLNTEAFF. As DNA, the CDR3 is TGTGCCGGCAGTTTAAGGGGTTTGAACACTGAAGCTTTCTTT.

V gene TRBV5-1 combines with J gene TRBJ2-7, with 7 bases matching TRBD1. The CDR3 covers 15 residues. The ends lost 3 bases at V and 6 bases at J; junction bases unmatched: 12. Germline assignment: CDR1 SGHRS and CDR2 YFSETQ. Here the CDR3 DNA reads TGCGCCAGCAGCTCAACCGGGACAGTTGGCGGCGAGCAGTACTTC. It translates to CASSSTGTVGGEQYF.